What follows are 20 T cell receptor beta chains derived from one specimen sequenced in a study of T cell clones after liver transplantation. Profiled with immunoSEQ multiplex PCR; TCRdb holds only in-frame clones, not every one. The top ten hold about 3% of the sample, which has roughly 100,000 clones, about 86% seen once. Here the sequenced sample was CD4+ T cells from blood, taken approximately 43 months after liver transplant. These receptors were collected from a human patient who received a liver transplant. Some T cells here may be from the graft donor.

This clone was counted between two and nine times. The chain carries TRBV7-9 and TRBJ2-7; D is unclear. This CDR3 spans 14 amino acids. V dropped 6 bases and J dropped 7 bases, with 19 bases sitting between them. The germline V gene encodes CDR1 SEHNR and CDR2 FQNEAQ (reference sequence). The CDR3 region has the DNA TGTGCCAGCAGTCACCCGGGCCCCACGGAGGAGCAGTACTTC. Its translation: CASSHPGPTEEQYF.

Only one count was recorded for this clone. DNA of the CDR3: TGTGCCAGCATACGGACTAGCGGCTACGAGCAGTACTTC. Translation gives CASIRTSGYEQYF. The V call is TRBV11-2, the J call TRBJ2-7, with TRBD2 matching 10 bases. V lost 7 bases, J lost 3 bases, and 3 bases stayed unmatched. CDR3 length: 13 amino acids. CDR1 is SGHAT, CDR2 FQNNGV, per germline.

J is TRBJ1-4 and V is TRBV18; D gene ambiguous. The length of the CDR3 is 13 residues. Looked up from germline, CDR1 is KGHSH and CDR2 is LQKENI. V gave up 4 bases and J gave up 8 bases, with 11 bases separating them. The CDR3: CASSRVEMEKLFF. CDR3 DNA sequence: TGTGCCAGCTCACGGGTAGAAATGGAAAAACTGTTTTTT.

The CDR3 is CASATGRETQYF. CDR3 coding DNA: TGTGCCAGCGCTACAGGGAGAGAGACCCAGTACTTC. The gene calls are TRBV19 and TRBJ2-5; possible D gene TRBD1, 6 bases. The CDR3 is made up of 12 amino acids. Trimming removed 9 bases from V and 4 bases from J, with 12 bases in between. Per germline, CDR1 LNHDA and CDR2 SQIVND (reference sequence). The full variable domain, rest sourced from reference TRBV19 and TRBJ2-5, is DGGITQSPKYLFRKEGQNVTLSCEQNLNHDAMYWYRQDPGQGLRLIYYSQIVNDFQKGDIAEGYSVSREKKESFPLTVTSAQKNPTAFYLCASATGRETQYFGPGTRLLVL.

This clone was seen a handful of times. J is TRBJ2-3 and V is TRBV30; a possible D gene is TRBD2 (5 bases). Trimming removed 3 bases at V and 4 bases at J, with 17 bases between. Germline-derived CDR1 and CDR2 are GTSNPN and SVGIG (reference sequence). This CDR3 has 15 amino acids. CDR3 coding DNA: TGTGCCTGGAGAGATAGTGGGAGAAGGGCAGATACGCAGTATTTT. It encodes CAWRDSGRRADTQYF. The full variable domain, with the rest looked up from reference TRBV30 and TRBJ2-3, is SQTIHQWPATLVQPVGSPLSLECTVEGTSNPNLYWYRQAAGRGLQLLFYSVGIGQISSEVPQNLSASRPQDRQFILSSKKLLLSDSGFYLCAWRDSGRRADTQYFGPGTRLTVL.

The V and J genes are TRBV5-8 and TRBJ1-5; no clear D. V gave up 3 bases and J gave up 4 bases, with 20 bases separating them. CDR1 and CDR2 (germline): SGHTS, YDEGEE. CDR3 length equals 17 residues. For the CDR3, the DNA is TGTGCCAGCAGCTACCACCCTAACCGCGTCCCAAATCAGCCCCAGCATTTT. This encodes CASSYHPNRVPNQPQHF. Filled out from reference TRBV5-8 and TRBJ1-5, the complete variable domain reads EAGVTQSPTHLIKTRGQQATLRCSPISGHTSVYWYQQALGLGLQFLLWYDEGEERNRGNFPPRFSGRQFPNYSSELNVNALELEDSALYLCASSYHPNRVPNQPQHFGDGTRLSIL.

The chain carries TRBV7-2 and TRBJ2-2; D not resolved. Trimming pared 5 bases from V and 2 bases from J, leaving 15 bases between. CDR1 is SGHTA, CDR2 FQGNSA, per germline. The CDR3 length is 16 residues. Here the CDR3 DNA reads TGTGCCAGCAGCACAACCTCGCCGAGAAACACCGGGGAGCTGTTTTTT. It encodes CASSTTSPRNTGELFF.

This clone appeared a few times. The chain links TRBV5-1 to TRBJ2-4; perhaps TRBD1 as D (5 bases). The germline gives CDR1 SGHRS, CDR2 YFSETQ. This CDR3 is built from 14 residues. Trimming left V 8 bases short and J 3 bases short, with 15 bases between. The CDR3 loop is CASGVGADKNIQYF. In DNA form, the CDR3 reads TGCGCCAGTGGGGTAGGGGCGGACAAAAACATTCAGTACTTC.

The CDR3 is CASSRDRATGELFF. The CDR3 coding sequence is TGTGCCAGTAGCCGGGACAGGGCAACCGGGGAGCTGTTTTTT. The chain has TRBV19 and TRBJ2-2; 9 bases line up with TRBD1. With V trimmed by 6 bases and J by 5 bases, 4 bases remained unmatched. CDR3 length: 14 amino acids. Germline CDR1 is LNHDA and CDR2 is SQIVND (reference sequence).

V gene TRBV7-2 combines with J gene TRBJ2-2, with D uncertain. The V gene's germline CDR1 is SGHTA and CDR2 FQGNSA. The CDR3 totals 14 residues. V was pared by 5 bases and J by 4 bases, with 11 bases between. CDR3 DNA: TGTGCCAGCAGCCGGGTTAGAATCACCGGGGAGCTGTTTTTT. Its translation is CASSRVRITGELFF.

The rearrangement uses TRBV4-1 and TRBJ2-5, with 12 bases matching TRBD1. The DNA matches TRBJ2-7 better at its end, which makes the J call doubtful. This CDR3 has 16 amino acids. Germline V gene sequence: CDR1 MGHRA, CDR2 YSYEKL. The CDR3 bases are TGCGCCAGCAGCCATAGGTTGGGACAGGGGGCTTACGAGCAGTACTTC. Its translation is CASSHRLGQGAYEQYF.

The CDR3 bases are TGTGCCAGCAGTGAAGTCAGAGGGCGGGGGGAGCAGTTCTTC. Protein product: CASSEVRGRGEQFF. The V call is TRBV2, the J call TRBJ2-1, with 7 positions matching TRBD2. Looked up from germline, CDR1 is SNHLY and CDR2 is FYNNEI. The junction had 7 bases not matched to a gene; V was cut back by 1 base and J by 10 bases. The CDR3 runs 14 residues. Supplemented by reference TRBV2 and TRBJ2-1, the full variable domain reads EPEVTQTPSHQVTQMGQEVILRCVPISNHLYFYWYRQILGQKVEFLVSFYNNEISEKSEIFDDQFSVERPDGSNFTLKIRSTKLEDSAMYFCASSEVRGRGEQFFGPGTRLTVL.

Worth noting for this clone: The missing conserved phenylalanine or tryptophan at the end of this CDR3 makes a read error likely. No DNA is shown, since the ends of the CDR3 on it are uncertain; the CDR3 is the one TCRdb lists. V is TRBV14 and J is TRBJ2-3; the table names TRBD1, a call not compared with the DNA. Germline values: CDR1 SGHDN, CDR2 FVKESK. Including both end residues, the CDR3 is 11 amino acids long. CDR3 sequence reads: CASSHIDSRYP.

This clone was counted a single time. Other DNA sequences in the sample encode the same CDR3. The V call is TRBV6-5, the J call TRBJ1-6; D is undetermined. Deletions cut 5 bases from V and 3 bases from J, with 5 bases between. Germline loops: CDR1 MNHEY, CDR2 SVGAGI. The CDR3 runs to 13 residues. The CDR3 sequence is CASSTVYNSPLHF. CDR3 in DNA: TGTGCCAGCAGTACCGTCTATAATTCACCCCTCCACTTT.

The chain is built from TRBV4-1 and TRBJ1-2, with TRBD1 matching over 8 bases. Trimming at V came to 0 bases and at J to 14 bases, leaving 5 bases not matched to a gene. The CDR3 is made up of 12 amino acids. Per the germline V gene, CDR1 is MGHRA and CDR2 is YSYEKL. The CDR3 DNA reads TGCGCCAGCAGCCAAGATCAGGGGGCCGGTACCTTC. Amino acids: CASSQDQGAGTF.

This clone was seen a handful of times. J is TRBJ2-2 and V is TRBV28, with 7 bases identical to TRBD2. Germline assignment: CDR1 MDHEN and CDR2 SYDVKM. With 10 bases clipped from V and 3 bases from J, the junction kept 11 bases outside the gene matches. The CDR3 extends over 15 amino acids. CDR3 amino acids: CATDLGGGYTGELFF. CDR3 nucleotide sequence: TGTGCCACCGATTTGGGGGGAGGGTACACCGGGGAGCTGTTTTTT.

This clone was detected only once. The rearrangement joins TRBV6-1 to TRBJ2-3; 11 positions match TRBD2. The CDR3 spans 14 residues. Germline V CDR1 and CDR2: MNHNS, SASEGT. J gave up 7 bases and V 6 bases, and 6 bases lay outside the gene matches. CDR3 sequence: CASRTSGSMNTQYF. CDR3 DNA: TGTGCCAGCAGAACTAGCGGGAGTATGAATACGCAGTATTTT.

The chain carries TRBV11-2 and TRBJ2-1, with TRBD2 as a possible D gene (6 bases). Germline CDR1 and CDR2: SGHAT and FQNNGV. The CDR3 loop spans 14 amino acids. The V end lost 3 bases, the J end lost 9 bases, and 15 bases lay between the germline ends. This chain's CDR3 is CASSFGGPRGEQFF. For the CDR3, the DNA is TGTGCCAGCAGCTTCGGAGGGCCGAGGGGTGAGCAGTTCTTC.

The chain couples TRBV18 to TRBJ2-6; 7 positions agree with TRBD1. CDR3 length equals 19 residues. V was clipped by 5 bases and J by 1 base; unmatched bases: 14. Germline CDR1 and CDR2: KGHSH and LQKENI. CDR3 sequence (DNA): TGTGCCAGCTCATCGAATCCGGGACAGAGCCTTTCTGGGGCCAACGTCCTGACTTTC. It translates to CASSSNPGQSLSGANVLTF.

This sequence joins TRBV11-1 and TRBJ1-1; D unclear. The CDR3 is 14 residues long. With 4 bases removed from V and 2 bases from J, the gap between germline ends came to 11 bases. The V gene's germline CDR1 is SGHAT and CDR2 FQDESV (reference sequence). The DNA of the CDR3 is TGTGCCAGCAGCTCGAGGGTCCCTAACACTGAAGCTTTCTTT. Translating it yields CASSSRVPNTEAFF.